The 16 T cell receptor beta chains reported below all come from one sample, sequenced in a study of blood T cell repertoires in COVID-19. Libraries were prepared by immunoSEQ multiplex PCR; TCRdb keeps only in-frame clonotypes and omits some of them. The sample holds 300,000 to 400,000 clones, roughly 86% seen once. Sequencing was done on a sample of peripheral blood. The receptors stem from a man aged 25-40 years with COVID-19, enrolled during active disease.

This clone was found once. The V gene is TRBV7-8, the J gene TRBJ2-5; 9 bases map to TRBD1. The germline CDR1 and CDR2 sequences are SGHVS and FQNEAQ. This CDR3 comprises 15 residues. The V gene end was trimmed by 7 bases and the J gene end by 4 bases; junction bases not matched to a gene: 10. The CDR3 here is CASKTRTGEGETQYF. CDR3 coding DNA: TGTGCCAGCAAAACCCGGACAGGGGAGGGAGAGACCCAGTACTTC.

V and J are TRBV6-6 and TRBJ1-1; D uncertain. Per germline, CDR1 MNHNY and CDR2 SVGAGI (reference sequence). CDR3 length: 12 amino acids. Trimming removed 7 bases from V and 3 bases from J, with 9 bases in between. CDR3 protein: CASMEQHTEAFF. The CDR3 coding sequence is TGTGCCAGCATGGAGCAGCACACTGAAGCTTTCTTT.

The V and J genes are TRBV28 and TRBJ1-5; no reliable D call. Looked up from germline, CDR1 is MDHEN and CDR2 is SYDVKM. Trimming pared 5 bases from V and 6 bases from J, leaving 14 bases between. The CDR3 is 14 residues long. The DNA of the CDR3 is TGTGCCAGCAGTACCAACCCTGGCCTTCAGCCCCAGCATTTT. Its translation is CASSTNPGLQPQHF.

The gene calls are TRBV19 and TRBJ2-7; a possible D gene is TRBD1 (6 bases). CDR1 is LNHDA and CDR2 is SQIVND in the germline V gene (reference sequence). V dropped 4 bases and J dropped 4 bases, with 14 bases sitting between them. This CDR3 is built from 14 residues. CDR3 DNA: TGTGCCAGTAGTAAGCAGGGGCCAGGGTACGAGCAGTACTTC. Its translation: CASSKQGPGYEQYF.

This chain joins TRBV19 and TRBJ1-5; TRBD1 is a possible D gene (6 bases). This CDR3 region has 16 residues. Germline V gene data show CDR1 as LNHDA and CDR2 as SQIVND (reference sequence). Trimming stripped 4 bases from V and 1 base from J, with 14 bases between. DNA of the CDR3: TGTGCCAGTAGTACGCCCACCGACAGGAGCAATCAGCCCCAGCATTTT. Translating it yields CASSTPTDRSNQPQHF.

The chain carries TRBV7-2 and TRBJ1-2; 8 bases map to TRBD1. Germline values: CDR1 SGHTA, CDR2 FQGNSA. CDR3 length equals 14 residues. V trimming: 6 bases; J trimming: 4 bases; junction bases outside the gene matches: 7. As DNA, the CDR3 is TGTGCCAGCAGACCCCCCACAGGGGGCTATGGCTACACCTTC. It yields the protein CASRPPTGGYGYTF.

This chain joins TRBV29-1 and TRBJ2-5; 10 bases align to TRBD2. V lost 4 bases to trimming and J lost 3 bases; unmatched junction nucleotides: 17. CDR1 is SQVTM, CDR2 ANQGSEA, per germline. This CDR3 has 18 amino acids. CDR3 nucleotide sequence: TGCAGCGTTGTATGGTTGGTAACTAGCGGGATACTTGAAGAGACCCAGTACTTC. Its protein is CSVVWLVTSGILEETQYF.

J is TRBJ1-1 and V is TRBV5-5; D is unclear. The CDR3 has 13 residues. Trimming cost V 1 base and J 10 bases, with 14 bases left between them. Germline CDR1 and CDR2: SGHKS and YYEKEE (reference sequence). The CDR3, as DNA: TGTGCCAGCAGCTTGAGAGAGCGAGGGAGAGCTTTCTTT. This encodes CASSLRERGRAFF.

V gene TRBV2 combines with J gene TRBJ2-3, with TRBD2 identical over 13 bases. This CDR3 spans 16 amino acids. Losses at the gene ends were 7 bases for V and 4 bases for J; bases not matched to a gene: 8. The V gene's germline CDR1 is SNHLY and CDR2 FYNNEI. The CDR3 loop is CASIPGLAGWADTQYF. The CDR3 nucleotides are TGTGCCAGCATCCCGGGACTAGCGGGATGGGCAGATACGCAGTATTTT.

J is TRBJ1-1 and V is TRBV7-9; tentatively, D is TRBD1 (5 bases). The CDR3 has 15 amino acids. The V end lost 7 bases, the J end lost 3 bases, and 18 bases lay between the germline ends. Looked up from germline, CDR1 is SEHNR and CDR2 is FQNEAQ (reference sequence). CDR3 protein: CASTIPQAGDTEAFF. In nucleotides, the CDR3 is TGTGCCAGCACCATTCCTCAGGCGGGGGACACTGAAGCTTTCTTT.

The V call is TRBV7-9, the J call TRBJ2-1; TRBD2 might be the D (7 bases). Trimming removed 2 bases from V and 6 bases from J, with 14 bases in between. This CDR3 has 15 amino acids. Per germline, CDR1 SEHNR and CDR2 FQNEAQ (reference sequence). The chain's CDR3 is CASSLISRGRNEQFF. CDR3 nucleotides: TGTGCCAGCAGCTTAATCTCGCGGGGGCGCAATGAGCAGTTCTTC. Combining the CDR3 with reference TRBV7-9 and TRBJ2-1 gives the whole variable domain DTGVSQNPRHKITKRGQNVTFRCDPISEHNRLYWYRQTLGQGPEFLTYFQNEAQLEKSRLLSDRFSAERPKGSFSTLEIQRTEQGDSAMYLCASSLISRGRNEQFFGPGTRLTVL.

This sequence joins TRBV29-1 and TRBJ2-7; a possible D gene is TRBD1 (6 bases). The CDR3 runs 13 residues. With 2 bases removed from V and 5 bases from J, the gap between germline ends came to 13 bases. CDR1 and CDR2 from the germline V gene are SQVTM and ANQGSEA. In DNA form, the CDR3 reads TGCAGCGTTGAAAAACAGGGTATGCACGAGCAGTACTTC. Amino acid sequence: CSVEKQGMHEQYF.

This chain joins TRBV5-6 and TRBJ1-2, with 10 bases matching TRBD1. The length of the CDR3 is 16 residues. The germline CDR1 and CDR2 sequences are SGHDT and YYEEEE. V was clipped by 4 bases and J by 6 bases; unmatched bases: 12. This CDR3 is CASSPTGQGNVHGYTF. The CDR3 DNA follows: TGTGCCAGCAGCCCCACGGGACAGGGGAATGTCCATGGCTACACCTTC.

V usage is TRBV5-1 and J usage is TRBJ1-3; no clear D. The CDR3 runs to 16 residues. Germline V gene data show CDR1 as SGHRS and CDR2 as YFSETQ. Trimming took off 2 bases at V and 0 bases at J, with 12 bases between the two ends. CDR3 DNA: TGCGCCAGCAGCTTTAATGCAGGTCGCTCTGGAAACACCATATATTTT. Protein: CASSFNAGRSGNTIYF. Variable domain in full (rest from reference TRBV5-1 and TRBJ1-3): KAGVTQTPRYLIKTRGQQVTLSCSPISGHRSVSWYQQTPGQGLQFLFEYFSETQRNKGNFPGRFSGRQFSNSRSEMNVSTLELGDSALYLCASSFNAGRSGNTIYFGEGSWLTVV.

This chain connects TRBV6-5 to TRBJ1-1, with D uncertain. The V end lost 6 bases, the J end lost 4 bases, and 12 bases lay between the germline ends. The CDR3 runs to 13 residues. CDR1 and CDR2 from the germline V gene are MNHEY and SVGAGI. CDR3: CASSHPEATEAFF. The CDR3 DNA sequence: TGTGCCAGCAGCCACCCGGAGGCCACTGAAGCTTTCTTT.

The chain links TRBV28 to TRBJ2-7; D not resolved. The CDR3 sequence is 11 residues long. From germline, CDR1 is MDHEN and CDR2 SYDVKM. V was shortened by 5 bases and J by 4 bases, with 6 bases between the two germline ends. DNA for the CDR3: TGTGCCAGCAGTCAACGGTACGAGCAGTACTTC. It is translated as CASSQRYEQYF.